A selection of T cell receptor beta chains follows, all from one sample in a study of blood T cell repertoires in COVID-19. This table comes from immunoSEQ multiplex PCR, and its TCRdb copy is limited to in-frame clones, with some not included. The sample records 29,000 or so clones, about 88% being singletons. The sample comprised peripheral blood. The receptors derive from a human donor in a cohort sampled during active COVID-19. The donor label of this sample is uncertain. CDR3s include the opening cysteine and the closing phenylalanine or tryptophan. The order of the fields is clone size, V gene, D gene, J gene, CDR3 protein, CDR3 DNA. D genes are given only for firm matches. Clone size, where shown, is once, few, many, or a class for clones that have expanded.

>once|TRBV14|-|TRBJ1-1
CASSQGIRQSSAEAFF
TGTGCCAGCAGCCAAGGCATTAGACAATCCTCTGCTGAAGCTTTCTTT
>-|TRBV7-8|TRBD2|TRBJ2-1
CASSLKHSGRDNEQFF
TGTGCCAGCAGCTTAAAACATAGCGGGAGGGATAATGAGCAGTTCTTC
>-|TRBV6-5|-|TRBJ2-6
CASSQGPSGANVLTF
TGTGCCAGCAGCCAGGGGCCGTCTGGGGCCAACGTCCTGACTTTC
>-|TRBV7-2|-|TRBJ2-1
CASIQTIGLQYNEQFF
TGTGCCAGCATCCAGACCATCGGACTACAATACAATGAGCAGTTCTTC
>-|TRBV28|-|TRBJ1-2
CASKGTSYTF
TGTGCCAGCAAAGGGACTAGCTACACCTTC
>few|TRBV7-3|-|TRBJ1-2
CASSLTAGSGGYTF
TGTGCCAGCAGCTTAACTGCAGGGTCGGGTGGCTACACCTTC
>-|TRBV20-1|-|TRBJ1-1
CSASTPRGRNTEAFF
TGCAGTGCTAGTACCCCGAGGGGGAGGAACACTGAAGCTTTCTTT
>-|TRBV2|-|TRBJ2-7
CASTIRSDSYEQYF
TGTGCCAGCACCATCAGGTCGGACAGCTACGAGCAGTACTTC
>-|TRBV1|-|TRBJ2-3
CTAWEREIGKRILSTDTQYF
TGCACCGCATGGGAGCGGGAGATAGGCAAGAGGATTCTCAGCACAGATACGCAGTATTTT
>once|TRBV15|-|TRBJ2-1
CATSRHRGYEQFF
TGTGCCACCAGCAGACACCGAGGCTATGAGCAGTTCTTC
>-|TRBV4-1|-|TRBJ1-4
CASSQARPPSGEKLFF
TGCGCCAGCAGCCAAGCCCGACCCCCAAGCGGGGAAAAACTGTTTTTT
>-|TRBV12-3/TRBV12-4|TRBD1|TRBJ1-3
CASRGTAGNTIYF
TGTGCCAGCCGGGGGACAGCTGGAAACACCATATATTTT
>-|TRBV6-6|TRBD2|TRBJ2-1
CASRLTSGTYNEQFF
TGTGCCAGCAGACTTACTAGCGGGACTTACAATGAGCAGTTCTTC
>-|TRBV11-2|-|TRBJ1-1
CASSIGKAAAHTEAFF
TGTGCCAGCAGCATCGGGAAGGCAGCGGCACACACTGAAGCTTTCTTT
>-|TRBV27|-|TRBJ1-5
CASAAAGVLQPQHF
TGTGCCAGCGCGGCGGCAGGGGTGCTACAGCCCCAGCATTTT
>-|TRBV2|-|TRBJ1-5
CASSPSRGSNQPQHF
TGTGCCAGCAGTCCAAGTCGGGGTAGCAATCAGCCCCAGCATTTT
>-|TRBV5-6|TRBD1|TRBJ1-4
CASSLVGDRTNEKLFF
TGTGCCAGCAGCTTGGTAGGGGACAGGACTAATGAAAAACTGTTTTTT
>-|TRBV27|-|TRBJ1-1
CASSRATPNTEAFF
TGTGCCAGCAGCCGAGCGACCCCGAACACTGAAGCTTTCTTT
>-|TRBV6-1|TRBD1|TRBJ1-5
CASSEGTGLGGNQPQHF
TGTGCCAGCAGTGAAGGGACAGGGTTGGGAGGCAATCAGCCCCAGCATTTT
>-|TRBV5-1|-|TRBJ1-1
CASSTGQNTEAFF
TGCGCCAGCAGCACGGGACAGAACACTGAAGCTTTCTTT
>-|TRBV5-6|TRBD1|TRBJ1-1
CASVRQGMNTEAFF
TGTGCCAGCGTTCGACAGGGCATGAACACTGAAGCTTTCTTT
>-|TRBV18|-|TRBJ1-4
CASSPRGDEKLFF
TGTGCCAGCTCACCACGCGGGGATGAAAAACTGTTTTTT
>-|TRBV12-5|-|TRBJ2-7
CASGLVFSRGYRSYEQYF
TGTGCTAGTGGTTTGGTTTTTTCTCGCGGTTACCGCTCCTACGAGCAGTACTTC
>-|TRBV11-3|-|TRBJ1-4
CASSLRPGEFF
TGTGCCAGCAGCCTAAGACCCGGGGAGTTTTTT
>-|TRBV5-4|-|TRBJ1-5
CASSLNGNQPQHF
TGTGCCAGCAGCTTGAACGGGAATCAGCCCCAGCATTTT
>once|TRBV6-5|-|TRBJ1-1
CASSSLDRNTEAFF
TGTGCCAGCAGCTCCCTCGACAGGAACACTGAAGCTTTCTTT
>-|TRBV5-1|-|TRBJ1-3
CASSLREGHSGNTIYF
TGCGCCAGCAGCCTGCGGGAGGGCCACTCTGGAAACACCATATATTTT
>-|TRBV5-4|-|TRBJ1-1
CASSSKNTEAFF
TGTGCCAGCAGCTCAAAGAACACTGAAGCTTTCTTT